Following are 17 T cell receptor beta chains from one sample sequenced in a study of cytomegalovirus exposure and HLA in healthy donors. In the PCR, 60 Vbeta and 13 Jbeta primers were used. TCRdb's copy holds only in-frame clones and misses some; the assay was immunoSEQ multiplex PCR. Counted here are some 150,000 clones, about 85% occurring once; the ten biggest clones make up 3.5%. What was sequenced was PBMCs. The receptors were gathered from a human donor in good health.

The chain joins TRBV25-1 to TRBJ2-7; 13 positions agree with TRBD2. The V segment lost 5 bases and the J segment 6 bases; nucleotides outside the gene matches: 7. Per germline, CDR1 MGHDK and CDR2 SYGVNS. CDR3 length equals 15 residues. CDR3 nucleotide sequence: TGTGCCAGCAGTCCCAGGACTAGCGGGAGTACCGAGCAGTACTTC. Its translation is CASSPRTSGSTEQYF.

This sequence joins TRBV19 and TRBJ2-7, with D tentatively TRBD2 (5 bases). Germline CDR1 and CDR2: LNHDA and SQIVND (reference sequence). Trimming removed 8 bases at V and 0 bases at J, with 8 bases between. The CDR3 contains 12 residues. The CDR3 is CASRGSSYEQYF. The CDR3 DNA follows: TGTGCCAGTCGGGGTAGCTCCTACGAGCAGTACTTC.

The chain carries TRBV5-6 and TRBJ2-3, with D possibly TRBD1 on 7 matching bases. The CDR3 is 16 residues long. Germline V gene sequence: CDR1 SGHDT, CDR2 YYEEEE. V lost 5 bases and J lost 6, with 22 bases in between. The CDR3 coding sequence is TGTGCCAGCAGTTTTGAGACAGGGCCCGGGAGTGATACGCAGTATTTT. Encoded protein: CASSFETGPGSDTQYF.

The V and J genes are TRBV7-6 and TRBJ1-3; D is undetermined. CDR1 is SGHVS, CDR2 FNYEAQ, per germline. The CDR3 has 14 amino acids. V was clipped by 3 bases and J by 2 bases, with 8 bases between them. The CDR3 here is CASSFPTPGNTIYF. The CDR3 bases are TGTGCCAGCAGCTTTCCCACACCTGGAAACACCATATATTTT.

Comments on this clone: Mismatch with germline at one junction end may stem from a read error. This chain uses TRBV7-9 with TRBJ1-5; 12 bases are a match to TRBD1. The germline gives CDR1 SEHNR, CDR2 FQNEAQ (reference sequence). The CDR3 length is 15 residues. For the CDR3, the DNA is TGTGCCAGCAGCTACGGGACAGGGGGCAACCAGCCCCAGCATTTT. Its protein product is CASSYGTGGNQPQHF.

This clone appeared once. This chain links TRBV27 with TRBJ2-1; 14 bases line up with TRBD2. From germline, CDR1 is MNHEY and CDR2 SMNVEV (reference sequence). The junction had 11 bases not matched to a gene; V was cut back by 6 bases and J by 13 bases. CDR3 length: 15 amino acids. CDR3 sequence: CASSPGTSGRRQQFF. DNA of the CDR3: TGTGCCAGCAGCCCCGGGACTAGCGGGAGACGACAACAGTTCTTC.

The CDR3 DNA is TGTGCCAGTAGTATAGATCCGTGGGAGGAGGGGCCCCAGCATTTT. Its translation is CASSIDPWEEGPQHF. The rearrangement links TRBV19 to TRBJ1-5; D gene uncertain. V was shortened by 0 bases and J by 9 bases, with 15 bases between the two germline ends. The CDR3 is 15 amino acids. Germline V gives CDR1 LNHDA, CDR2 SQIVND (reference sequence).

The J gene is TRBJ1-2, the V gene TRBV18; the D is unclear. The CDR3 is 14 residues long. V dropped 3 bases and J dropped 6 bases, with 14 bases sitting between them. Germline V lookup: CDR1 KGHSH, CDR2 LQKENI. CDR3 sequence: CASSPLEGRDGYTF. DNA for the CDR3: TGTGCCAGCTCACCCTTAGAGGGCCGAGATGGCTACACCTTC.

CDR3 amino acids: CASSLLSSYNSPLHF. CDR3 DNA: TGTGCCAGCAGCTTGTTGAGCTCCTATAATTCACCCCTCCACTTT. V is TRBV5-8 and J is TRBJ1-6; D gene unclear. Germline CDR1 is SGHTS and CDR2 is YDEGEE. CDR3 size: 15 residues. Trimming took off 1 base at V and 0 bases at J, with 5 bases between the two ends.

The V and J genes are TRBV19 and TRBJ1-4; 7 nucleotides line up with TRBD1. Per the germline V gene, CDR1 is LNHDA and CDR2 is SQIVND (reference sequence). The CDR3 is 11 residues long. J gave up 10 bases and V 6 bases, and 2 bases lay outside the gene matches. The DNA for the CDR3 is TGTGCCAGTAGGGCAGGGGGAAAACTGTTTTTT. Amino acid sequence: CASRAGGKLFF.

This sequence joins TRBV10-1 and TRBJ2-2; tentatively, D is TRBD2 (6 bases). Germline assignment: CDR1 WNHNN and CDR2 SYGVQD (reference sequence). CDR3 length: 14 amino acids. Between the trimmed V and J ends, which lost 7 bases and 0 bases, there was a span of 9 bases. The CDR3: CASIGGANTGELFF. DNA of the CDR3: TGCGCCAGCATTGGCGGGGCGAACACCGGGGAGCTGTTTTTT.

V is TRBV20-1 and J is TRBJ2-1, with D unclear. This CDR3 region has 11 residues. V was trimmed by 6 bases and J by 6 bases, leaving 9 bases between them. Germline CDR1 DFQATT, CDR2 SNEGSKA (reference sequence). The CDR3 coding sequence is TGCAGTGCACCTTCTAGCAATGAGCAGTTCTTC. Protein sequence: CSAPSSNEQFF.

V gene TRBV7-8 combines with J gene TRBJ1-1; D remains ambiguous. Germline CDR1 and CDR2: SGHVS and FQNEAQ. Trimming stripped 1 base from V and 1 base from J, with 4 bases between. CDR3 length: 13 residues. The CDR3 sequence: CASSLVQNTEAFF. The CDR3 DNA reads as TGTGCCAGCAGCTTAGTACAGAACACTGAAGCTTTCTTT.

This clone occurred once. The V call is TRBV6-5, the J call TRBJ2-5; D is possibly TRBD1 (5 bases). V was pared by 4 bases and J by 5 bases, with 14 bases between. This CDR3 region has 14 residues. Germline CDR1 is MNHEY and CDR2 is SVGAGI. The DNA for the CDR3 is TGTGCCAGCAGTTCTGCAGGGCGGTGGGAGACCCAGTACTTC. Its protein is CASSSAGRWETQYF.

This clone has a single count. The chain is built from TRBV7-9 and TRBJ2-1; tentative D call: TRBD1 (6 bases). Trimming shortened V by 4 bases and J by 4 bases, and 11 bases separated the two germline ends. This CDR3 is 14 amino acids long. Per the germline V gene, CDR1 is SEHNR and CDR2 is FQNEAQ (reference sequence). The CDR3 DNA is TGTGCCAGCAGCTATTCGACAGGATACAATGAGCAGTTCTTC. Translated: CASSYSTGYNEQFF.

This clone has just one count. V is TRBV5-1 and J is TRBJ1-3; D uncertain. V was trimmed by 2 bases and J by 3 bases, leaving 6 bases between them. This CDR3 region has 13 residues. The V gene's germline CDR1 is SGHRS and CDR2 YFSETQ. The CDR3 DNA follows: TGCGCCAGCAGCTTACTAGATGGAAACACCATATATTTT. Protein product: CASSLLDGNTIYF.

This clone appeared a few times. This rearrangement joins TRBV7-9 to TRBJ1-2; TRBD1 might be the D (6 bases). The CDR3 consists of 12 residues. The V end lost 2 bases, the J end lost 6 bases, and 7 bases lay between the germline ends. Germline V gene sequence: CDR1 SEHNR, CDR2 FQNEAQ (reference sequence). CDR3 region: CASSLSGDGYTF. CDR3 DNA sequence: TGTGCCAGCAGCTTATCAGGGGATGGCTACACCTTC.